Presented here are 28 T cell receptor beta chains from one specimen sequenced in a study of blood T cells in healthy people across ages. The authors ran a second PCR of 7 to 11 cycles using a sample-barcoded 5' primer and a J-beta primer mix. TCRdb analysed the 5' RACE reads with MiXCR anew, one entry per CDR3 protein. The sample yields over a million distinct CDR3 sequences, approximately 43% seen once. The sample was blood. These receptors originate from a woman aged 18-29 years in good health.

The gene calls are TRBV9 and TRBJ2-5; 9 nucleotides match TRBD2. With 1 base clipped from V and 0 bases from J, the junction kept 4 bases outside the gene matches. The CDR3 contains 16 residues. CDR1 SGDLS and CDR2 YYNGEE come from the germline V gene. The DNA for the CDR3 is TGTGCCAGCAGCGTAAGCGGGGGGATGTACCAAGAGACCCAGTACTTC. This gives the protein CASSVSGGMYQETQYF.

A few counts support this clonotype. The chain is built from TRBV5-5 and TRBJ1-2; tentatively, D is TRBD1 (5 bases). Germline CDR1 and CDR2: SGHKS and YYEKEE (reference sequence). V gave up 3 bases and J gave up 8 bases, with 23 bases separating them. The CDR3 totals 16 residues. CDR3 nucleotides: TGTGCCAGCAGCTACTCCGCTTGGGACGGAGGGCGCGGCTACACCTTC. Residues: CASSYSAWDGGRGYTF.

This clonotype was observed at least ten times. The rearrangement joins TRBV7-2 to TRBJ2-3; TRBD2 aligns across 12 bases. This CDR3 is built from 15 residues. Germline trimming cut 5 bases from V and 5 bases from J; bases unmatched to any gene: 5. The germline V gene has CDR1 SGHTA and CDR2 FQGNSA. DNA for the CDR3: TGTGCCAGCAGCCGTCTAGCGGGGGGGCAAGATACGCAGTATTTT. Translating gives CASSRLAGGQDTQYF.

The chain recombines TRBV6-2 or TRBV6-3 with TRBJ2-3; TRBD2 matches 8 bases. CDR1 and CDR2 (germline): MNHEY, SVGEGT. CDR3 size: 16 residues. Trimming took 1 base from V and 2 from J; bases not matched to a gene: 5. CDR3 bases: TGTGCCAGCAGTTACTTGTTTAGCGGGGTCACAGATACGCAGTATTTT. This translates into CASSYLFSGVTDTQYF.

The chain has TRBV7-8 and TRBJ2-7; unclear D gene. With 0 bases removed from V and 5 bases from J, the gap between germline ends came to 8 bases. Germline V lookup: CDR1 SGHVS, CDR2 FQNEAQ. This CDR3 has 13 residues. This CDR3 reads CASSLAPLDEQYF. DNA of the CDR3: TGTGCCAGCAGCTTAGCGCCCCTAGACGAGCAGTACTTC.

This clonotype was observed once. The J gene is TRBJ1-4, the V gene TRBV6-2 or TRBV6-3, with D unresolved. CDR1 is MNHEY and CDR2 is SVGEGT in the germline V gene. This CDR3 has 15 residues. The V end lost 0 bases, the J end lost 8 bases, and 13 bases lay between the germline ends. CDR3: CASSYSSRGEEKLFF. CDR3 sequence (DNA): TGTGCCAGCAGTTACTCGAGTCGGGGAGAAGAAAAACTGTTTTTT.

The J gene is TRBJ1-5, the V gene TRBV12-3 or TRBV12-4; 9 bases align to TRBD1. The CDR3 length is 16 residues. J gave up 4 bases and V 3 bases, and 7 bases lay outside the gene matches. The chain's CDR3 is CASSFGTGKKNQPQHF. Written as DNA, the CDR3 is TGTGCCAGCAGTTTCGGGACAGGGAAAAAAAATCAGCCCCAGCATTTT.

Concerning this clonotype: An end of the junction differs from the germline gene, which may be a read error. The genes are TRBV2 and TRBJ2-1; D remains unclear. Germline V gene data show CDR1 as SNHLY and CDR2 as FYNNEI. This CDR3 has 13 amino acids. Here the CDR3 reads CASNEPLGNEQFF. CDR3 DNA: TGTGCCAGCAATGAACCCTTAGGGAATGAGCAGTTCTTC.

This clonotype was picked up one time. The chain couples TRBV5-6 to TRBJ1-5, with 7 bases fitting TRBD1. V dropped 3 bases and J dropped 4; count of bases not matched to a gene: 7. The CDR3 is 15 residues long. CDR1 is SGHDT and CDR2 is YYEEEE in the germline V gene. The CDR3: CASSWADRENQPQHF. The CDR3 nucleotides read TGTGCCAGCAGCTGGGCTGACAGGGAGAATCAGCCCCAGCATTTT.

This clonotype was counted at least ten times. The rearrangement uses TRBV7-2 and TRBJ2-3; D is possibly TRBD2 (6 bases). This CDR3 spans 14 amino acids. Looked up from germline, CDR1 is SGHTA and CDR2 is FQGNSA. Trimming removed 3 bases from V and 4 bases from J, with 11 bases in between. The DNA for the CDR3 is TGTGCCAGCAGCTTTAGACTAGTAGCAGATACGCAGTATTTT. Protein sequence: CASSFRLVADTQYF. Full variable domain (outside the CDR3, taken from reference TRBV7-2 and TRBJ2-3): GAGVSQSPSNKVTEKGKDVELRCDPISGHTALYWYRQSLGQGLEFLIYFQGNSAPDKSGLPSDRFSAERTGGSVSTLTIQRTQQEDSAVYLCASSFRLVADTQYFGPGTRLTVL.

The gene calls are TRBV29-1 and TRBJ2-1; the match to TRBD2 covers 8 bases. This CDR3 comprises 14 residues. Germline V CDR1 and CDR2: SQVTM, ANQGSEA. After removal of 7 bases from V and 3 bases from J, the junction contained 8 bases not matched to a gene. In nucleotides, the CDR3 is TGCAGCGCTAATAGCGGGGCCAACTACAATGAGCAGTTCTTC. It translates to CSANSGANYNEQFF.

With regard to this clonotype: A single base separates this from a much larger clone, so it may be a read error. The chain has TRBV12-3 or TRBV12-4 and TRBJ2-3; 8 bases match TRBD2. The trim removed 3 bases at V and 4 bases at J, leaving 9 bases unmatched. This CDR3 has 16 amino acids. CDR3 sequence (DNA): TGTGCCAGCAGTTTGGGGCGGGGGGCTGGCGCAGATACGCAGTATTTT. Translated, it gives CASSLGRGAGADTQYF.

The CDR3 nucleotides read TGTGCCAGCAGCTCATCCGGGACAGATAATTCACCCCTCCACTTT. It codes for CASSSSGTDNSPLHF. This chain connects TRBV7-8 to TRBJ1-6; the match to TRBD1 covers 7 bases. V shed 4 bases, J shed 5 bases, and the junction held 5 bases outside the gene matches. The V gene's germline CDR1 is SGHVS and CDR2 FQNEAQ. This CDR3 spans 15 amino acids.

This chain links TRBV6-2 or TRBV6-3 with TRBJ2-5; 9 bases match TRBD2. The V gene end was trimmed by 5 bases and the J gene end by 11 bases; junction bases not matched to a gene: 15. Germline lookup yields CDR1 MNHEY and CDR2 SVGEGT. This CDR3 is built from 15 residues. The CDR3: CASSTLAGYYNEQYF. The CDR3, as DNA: TGTGCCAGCAGTACTCTAGCGGGGTACTACAATGAGCAGTACTTC.

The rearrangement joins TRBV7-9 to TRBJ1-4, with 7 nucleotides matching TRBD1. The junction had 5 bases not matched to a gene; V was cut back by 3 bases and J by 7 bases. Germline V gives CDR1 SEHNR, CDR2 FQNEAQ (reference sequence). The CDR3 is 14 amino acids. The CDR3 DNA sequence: TGTGCCAGCAGCTTCGGCAGGGGGGTTGAAAAACTGTTTTTT. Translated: CASSFGRGVEKLFF. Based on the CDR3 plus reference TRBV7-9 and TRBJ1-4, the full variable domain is DTGVSQNPRHKITKRGQNVTFRCDPISEHNRLYWYRQTLGQGPEFLTYFQNEAQLEKSRLLSDRFSAERPKGSFSTLEIQRTEQGDSAMYLCASSFGRGVEKLFFGSGTQLSVL.

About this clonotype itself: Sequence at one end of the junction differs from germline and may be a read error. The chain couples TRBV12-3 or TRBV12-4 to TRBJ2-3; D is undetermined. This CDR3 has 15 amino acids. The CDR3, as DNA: TGTGCCAGCCCCCCCGTCCCTGCTGGCACAGAGACGCAGTATTTT. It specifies CASPPVPAGTETQYF.

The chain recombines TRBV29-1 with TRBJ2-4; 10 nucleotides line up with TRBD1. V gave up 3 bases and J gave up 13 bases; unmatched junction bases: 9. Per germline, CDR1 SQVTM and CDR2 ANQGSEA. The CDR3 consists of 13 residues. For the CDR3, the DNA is TGCAGCGTTGACGGACAGGGGGGCTGGGAGCAGTACTTC. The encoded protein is CSVDGQGGWEQYF.

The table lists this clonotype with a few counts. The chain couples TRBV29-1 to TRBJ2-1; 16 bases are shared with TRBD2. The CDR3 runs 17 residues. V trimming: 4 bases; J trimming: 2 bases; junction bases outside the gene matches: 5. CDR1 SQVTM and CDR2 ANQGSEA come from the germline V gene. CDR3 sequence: CSVVGTSGGGAYNEQFF. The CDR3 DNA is TGCAGCGTTGTGGGGACTAGCGGGGGGGGTGCCTACAATGAGCAGTTCTTC.

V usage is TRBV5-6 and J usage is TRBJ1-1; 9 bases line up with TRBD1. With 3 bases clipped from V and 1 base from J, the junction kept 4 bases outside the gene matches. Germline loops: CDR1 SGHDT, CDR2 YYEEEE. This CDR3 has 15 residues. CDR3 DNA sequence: TGTGCCAGCAGCTCTCGGGACAGGGAGAACACTGAAGCTTTCTTT. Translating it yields CASSSRDRENTEAFF.

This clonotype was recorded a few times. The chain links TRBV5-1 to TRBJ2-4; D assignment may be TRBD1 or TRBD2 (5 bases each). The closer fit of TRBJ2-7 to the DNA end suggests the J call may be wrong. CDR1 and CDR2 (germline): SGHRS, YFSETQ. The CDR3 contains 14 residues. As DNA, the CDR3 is TGCGCCAGCAGCTTACCGGGACGCATTTACGAGCAGTACTTC. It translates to CASSLPGRIYEQYF.

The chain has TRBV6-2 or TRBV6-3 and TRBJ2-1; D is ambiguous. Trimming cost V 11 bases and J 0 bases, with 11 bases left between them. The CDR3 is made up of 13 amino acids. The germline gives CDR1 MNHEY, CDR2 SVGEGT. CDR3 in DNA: TGTGCCGCCGTTGCCTTCTCCTACAATGAGCAGTTCTTC. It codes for CAAVAFSYNEQFF.

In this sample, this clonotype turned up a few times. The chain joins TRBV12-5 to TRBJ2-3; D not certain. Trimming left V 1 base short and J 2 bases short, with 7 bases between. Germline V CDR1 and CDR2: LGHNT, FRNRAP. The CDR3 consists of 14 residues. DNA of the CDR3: TGTGCTAGTGGTTTGGGTTTGGACACAGATACGCAGTATTTT. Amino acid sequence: CASGLGLDTDTQYF.

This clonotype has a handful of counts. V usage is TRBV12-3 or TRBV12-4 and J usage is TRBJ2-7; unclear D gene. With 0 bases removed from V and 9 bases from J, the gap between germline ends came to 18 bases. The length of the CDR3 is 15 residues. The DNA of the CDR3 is TGTGCCAGCAGTTTAGCGGGCAGCCTCTTGAAAGGGCAGTACTTC. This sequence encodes CASSLAGSLLKGQYF.

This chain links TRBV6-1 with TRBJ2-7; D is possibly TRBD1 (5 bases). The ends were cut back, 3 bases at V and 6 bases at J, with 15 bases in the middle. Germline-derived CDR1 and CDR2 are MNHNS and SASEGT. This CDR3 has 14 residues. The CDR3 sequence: CASSEAGKRGEQYF. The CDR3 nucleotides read TGTGCCAGCAGTGAGGCAGGGAAGAGAGGCGAGCAGTACTTC.

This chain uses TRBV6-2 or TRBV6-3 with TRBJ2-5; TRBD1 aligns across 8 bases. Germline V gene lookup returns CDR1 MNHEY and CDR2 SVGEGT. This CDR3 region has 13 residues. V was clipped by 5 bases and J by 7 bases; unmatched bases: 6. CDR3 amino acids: CASSRTGTRTQYF. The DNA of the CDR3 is TGTGCCAGCAGTAGGACAGGGACGAGGACCCAGTACTTC.

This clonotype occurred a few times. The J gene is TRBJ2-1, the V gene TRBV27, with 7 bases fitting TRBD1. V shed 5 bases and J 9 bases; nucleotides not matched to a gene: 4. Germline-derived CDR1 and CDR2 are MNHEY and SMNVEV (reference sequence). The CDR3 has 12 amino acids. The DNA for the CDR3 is TGTGCCAGCAGTCGACAGGGATCTGAGCAGTTCTTC. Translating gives CASSRQGSEQFF.

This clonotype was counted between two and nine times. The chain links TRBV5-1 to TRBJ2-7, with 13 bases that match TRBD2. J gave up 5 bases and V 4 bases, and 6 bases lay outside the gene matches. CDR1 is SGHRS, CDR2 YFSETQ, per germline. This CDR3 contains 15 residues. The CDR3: CASSQGLAGFDEQYF. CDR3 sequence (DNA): TGCGCCAGCAGCCAGGGACTAGCGGGGTTTGACGAGCAGTACTTC.

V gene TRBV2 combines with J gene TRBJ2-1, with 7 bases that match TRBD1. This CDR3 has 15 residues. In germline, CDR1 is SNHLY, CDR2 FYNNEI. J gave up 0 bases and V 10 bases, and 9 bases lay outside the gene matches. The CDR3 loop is CATKKGQSSYNEQFF. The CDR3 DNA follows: TGTGCCACCAAGAAGGGACAGAGCTCCTACAATGAGCAGTTCTTC.